This T cell receptor (beta chain) was sequenced for a study of blood T cell repertoires in COVID-19. Clones were sequenced by immunoSEQ multiplex PCR, and TCRdb holds only the in-frame ones, with some missing. The table shows about 210,000 clones, with around 87% occurring only once. The germline V gene has CDR1 MNHEY and CDR2 SVGAGI. The CDR3 runs 14 residues. V was shortened by 0 bases and J by 4 bases, with 9 bases between the two germline ends. The receptor's source is a man aged 25 to 45 in a cohort exposed to, infected with or recovered from COVID-19 (not recorded which). The sample was PBMCs or T cells enriched from blood (not recorded which). V is TRBV6-5 and J is TRBJ2-5; a possible D gene is TRBD2 (6 bases). The CDR3 DNA follows: TGTGCCAGCAGTTACTCGGGGGGAGGAGAGACCCAGTACTTC. Its translation: CASSYSGGGETQYF.